This TCR beta chain appears in the sequencing data of a study of T cell clones after liver transplantation. Study summary: A pre-transplant mixed lymphocyte reaction with TCRbeta sequencing defined graft-donor-reactive clones followed in post-transplant blood. Until 12-24 months post-transplant, subjects got standard immunosuppression and no induction.

TCRdb's copy holds only in-frame clones and misses some; the assay was immunoSEQ multiplex PCR. The repertoire holds 50,000 or so clones, with about nine tenths as singletons. This sequence was found in a human patient who received a liver transplant. Certain T cells may be donor cells from the graft. Specimen: CD8+ T cells from blood, collected 12 months after liver transplant.

DNA of the CDR3: TGTGCCTCCAGGGGGGGGCAGCTAGGGGAGACCCAGTACTTC. Translation gives CASRGGQLGETQYF. The chain combines TRBV28 with TRBJ2-5; D could derive from TRBD1 or TRBD2 (7 bases each). The CDR3 is 14 amino acids. V gave up 11 bases and J gave up 5 bases, with 21 bases separating them. Germline V gene lookup returns CDR1 MDHEN and CDR2 SYDVKM.